The source of this T cell receptor (beta chain) is a study of T-cell reconstitution after alpha-beta-depleted transplantation in children. Regarding the study as a whole: Certain patients had high TCRbeta diversity at day 60, and it came from recipient T cells and thymic progenitors that survived. Newly produced T cells mostly accounted for T-cell counts and diversity one year post-transplant.

The CDR3 loop spans 18 amino acids. With 2 bases clipped from V and 9 bases from J, the junction kept 10 bases outside the gene matches. Germline V gene sequence: CDR1 KGHSH, CDR2 LQKENI. The authors prepared the TCRbeta library with unique molecular identifiers. One entry per CDR3 protein, called by TCRdb with MiXCR from the PCR reads. The sample lists roughly 790,000 distinct CDR3 sequences, under 20% occurring once. As concerns this clonotype: The antigen is undetermined.

This clonotype originated in a male patient between 10 and 17 years old who had a stem cell transplant for acute lymphoblastic leukemia, so the T cells may come from the graft donor. J is TRBJ2-1 and V is TRBV18; TRBD2 matches at 16 bases. The sample in question was PBMCs, mostly from graft donor cells, obtained 360 days after TCRalphabeta/CD19-depleted stem cell transplant. The CDR3 sequence is CASSPSGTSGRAHTEQFF. CDR3 sequence (DNA): TGTGCCAGCTCACCATCAGGGACTAGCGGGAGGGCCCATACTGAGCAGTTCTTC.